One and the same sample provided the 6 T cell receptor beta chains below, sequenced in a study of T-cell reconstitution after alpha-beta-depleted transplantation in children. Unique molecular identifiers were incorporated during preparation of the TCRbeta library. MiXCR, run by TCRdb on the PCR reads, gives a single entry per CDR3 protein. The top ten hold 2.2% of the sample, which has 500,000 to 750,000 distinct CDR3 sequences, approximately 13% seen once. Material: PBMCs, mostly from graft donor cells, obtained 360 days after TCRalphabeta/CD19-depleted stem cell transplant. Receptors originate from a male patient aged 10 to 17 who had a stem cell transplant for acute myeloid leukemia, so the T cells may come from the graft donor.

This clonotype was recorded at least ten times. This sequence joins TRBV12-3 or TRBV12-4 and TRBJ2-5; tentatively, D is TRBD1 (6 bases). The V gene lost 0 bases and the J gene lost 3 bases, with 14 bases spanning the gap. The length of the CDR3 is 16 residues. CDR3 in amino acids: CASSLALPEGEETQYF. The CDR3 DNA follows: TGTGCCAGCAGTTTAGCGCTTCCCGAGGGGGAAGAGACCCAGTACTTC.

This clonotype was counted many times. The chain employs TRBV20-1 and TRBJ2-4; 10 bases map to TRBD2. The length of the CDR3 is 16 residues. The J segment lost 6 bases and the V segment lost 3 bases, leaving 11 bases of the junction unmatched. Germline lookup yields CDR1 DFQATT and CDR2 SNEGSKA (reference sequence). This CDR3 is CSASPGTSARGNIQYF. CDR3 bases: TGCAGTGCTAGCCCCGGGACTAGCGCAAGGGGAAACATTCAGTACTTC.

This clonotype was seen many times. This chain's CDR3 is CSARRASFETQYF. Here the CDR3 DNA reads TGCAGTGCCCGACGGGCTAGCTTCGAGACCCAGTACTTC. The chain uses TRBV20-1 and TRBJ2-5, with D possibly matching TRBD2 (5 bases). V was shortened by 6 bases and J by 5 bases, with 16 bases between the two germline ends. The CDR3 consists of 13 residues. The germline gives CDR1 DFQATT, CDR2 SNEGSKA (reference sequence).

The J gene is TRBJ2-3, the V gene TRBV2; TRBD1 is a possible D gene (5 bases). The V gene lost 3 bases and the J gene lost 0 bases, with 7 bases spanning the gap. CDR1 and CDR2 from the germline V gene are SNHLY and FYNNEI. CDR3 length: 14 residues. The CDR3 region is CASSDPGSTDTQYF. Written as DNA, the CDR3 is TGTGCCAGCAGTGACCCAGGGAGCACAGATACGCAGTATTTT. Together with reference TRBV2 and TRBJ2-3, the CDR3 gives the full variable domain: EPEVTQTPSHQVTQMGQEVILRCVPISNHLYFYWYRQILGQKVEFLVSFYNNEISEKSEIFDDQFSVERPDGSNFTLKIRSTKLEDSAMYFCASSDPGSTDTQYFGPGTRLTVL.

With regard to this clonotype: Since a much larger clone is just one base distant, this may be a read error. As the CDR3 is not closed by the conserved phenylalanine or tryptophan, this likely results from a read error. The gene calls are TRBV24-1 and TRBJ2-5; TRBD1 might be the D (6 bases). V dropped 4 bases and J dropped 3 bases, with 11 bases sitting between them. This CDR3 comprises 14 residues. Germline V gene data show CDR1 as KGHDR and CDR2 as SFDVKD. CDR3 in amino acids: CATSEGGWEETQYY. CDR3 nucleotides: TGTGCCACCAGTGAAGGGGGTTGGGAAGAGACCCAGTACTAC.

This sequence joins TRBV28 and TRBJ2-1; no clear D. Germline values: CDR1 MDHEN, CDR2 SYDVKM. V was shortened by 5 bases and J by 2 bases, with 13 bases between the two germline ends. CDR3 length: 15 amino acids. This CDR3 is CASSTKKRPYNEQFF. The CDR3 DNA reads TGTGCCAGCAGTACCAAAAAACGGCCCTACAATGAGCAGTTCTTC.